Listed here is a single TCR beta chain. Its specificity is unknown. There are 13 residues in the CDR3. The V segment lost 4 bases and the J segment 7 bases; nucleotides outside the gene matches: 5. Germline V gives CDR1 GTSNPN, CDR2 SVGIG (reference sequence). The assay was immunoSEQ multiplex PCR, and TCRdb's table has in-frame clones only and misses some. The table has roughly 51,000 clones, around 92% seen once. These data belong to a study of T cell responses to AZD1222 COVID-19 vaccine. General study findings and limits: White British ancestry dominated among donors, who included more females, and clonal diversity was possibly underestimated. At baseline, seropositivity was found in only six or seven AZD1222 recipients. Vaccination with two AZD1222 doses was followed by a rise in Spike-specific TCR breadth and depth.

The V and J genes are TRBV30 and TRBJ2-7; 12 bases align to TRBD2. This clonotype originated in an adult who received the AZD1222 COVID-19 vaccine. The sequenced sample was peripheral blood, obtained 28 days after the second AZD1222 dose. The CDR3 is CAWTSGRGLEQYF. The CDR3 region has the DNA TGTGCCTGGACTAGCGGGAGGGGATTGGAGCAGTACTTC.